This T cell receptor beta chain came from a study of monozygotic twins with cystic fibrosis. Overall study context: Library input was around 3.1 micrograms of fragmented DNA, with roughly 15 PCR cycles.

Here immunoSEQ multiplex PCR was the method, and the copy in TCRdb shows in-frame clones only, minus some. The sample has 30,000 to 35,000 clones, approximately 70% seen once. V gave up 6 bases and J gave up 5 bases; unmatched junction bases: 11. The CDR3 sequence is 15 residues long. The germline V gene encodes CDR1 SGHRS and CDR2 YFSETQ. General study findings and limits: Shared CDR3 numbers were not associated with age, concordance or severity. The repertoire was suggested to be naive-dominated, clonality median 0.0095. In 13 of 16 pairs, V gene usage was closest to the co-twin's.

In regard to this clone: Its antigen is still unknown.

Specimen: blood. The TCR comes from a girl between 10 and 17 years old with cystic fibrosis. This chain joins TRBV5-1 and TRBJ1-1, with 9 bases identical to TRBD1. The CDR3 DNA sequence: TGCGCCAGCACCCGGGACAGGGTTTACGAAACTGAAGCTTTCTTT. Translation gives CASTRDRVYETEAFF.